This is a list of T cell receptor beta chains from one sample in a study of T cell repertoires in cytomegalovirus infection. TCRdb reanalysed the reads using MiXCR and keeps one entry per CDR3 protein. This table has about 740,000 distinct CDR3 sequences, roughly 36% appearing once. What was sequenced was PBMCs. The receptors derive from a human donor in good health (CMV status not recorded). Some clones in this sample may be carry-over from other donors' samples. CDR3s include the opening cysteine and the closing phenylalanine or tryptophan. The order of the fields is CDR3 length, J gene, clone size, D gene, V gene, CDR3 protein, CDR3 DNA. A D gene is named only where the DNA matches it firmly. Size is stated for part of the rows, as once, few or many counts, or as a class when the clone is expanded.

>15|TRBJ2-5|few|TRBD1|TRBV5-5
CASSLESWTGETQYF
TGTGCCAGCAGCTTGGAGTCGTGGACAGGGGAGACCCAGTACTTC
>18|TRBJ1-1|few|TRBD1|TRBV19
CASSILTGGGTWNTEAFF
TGTGCCAGTAGTATCCTTACAGGGGGTGGAACGTGGAACACTGAAGCTTTCTTT
>15|TRBJ1-2|NA|TRBD1|TRBV4-3
CASSQETGDRDGYTF
TGCGCCAGCAGCCAAGAAACGGGGGACAGGGATGGCTACACCTTC
>17|TRBJ2-1|NA|TRBD2|TRBV15
CATSRVMIAGGPNEQFF
TGTGCCACCAGCAGAGTGATGATAGCGGGAGGGCCGAATGAGCAGTTCTTC
>15|TRBJ2-5|NA|TRBD1|TRBV3-1
CASSQSSDRDETQYF
TGTGCCAGCAGCCAGAGTTCTGACAGGGATGAGACCCAGTACTTC
>15|TRBJ1-5|NA|NA|TRBV19
CASSIGARSNQPQHF
TGTGCCAGTAGTATTGGGGCGAGGAGCAATCAGCCCCAGCATTTT
>13|TRBJ2-7|few|TRBD2|TRBV5-1
CASGAGESYEQYF
TGCGCCAGCGGAGCGGGAGAGTCCTACGAGCAGTACTTC
>16|TRBJ2-7|NA|TRBD1|TRBV27
CASSLLGQDSSYEQYF
TGTGCCAGCAGTCTTCTTGGACAGGACTCTTCCTACGAGCAGTACTTC
>13|TRBJ2-3|few|TRBD1|TRBV6-5
CASSYQDRGTQYF
TGTGCCAGCAGTTACCAGGACAGGGGTACGCAGTATTTT
>15|TRBJ1-5|NA|NA|TRBV2
CASSDSGVNNQPQHF
TGTGCCAGCAGTGATTCTGGTGTCAACAATCAGCCCCAGCATTTT
>15|TRBJ1-5|few|NA|TRBV4-1
CASSQDSRDNQPQHF
TGTGCCAGCAGCCAAGATTCGCGGGACAATCAGCCCCAGCATTTT
>14|TRBJ1-1|few|TRBD1|TRBV5-5
CASSLWDSSTEAFF
TGTGCCAGCAGCTTGTGGGACAGTTCCACTGAAGCTTTCTTT
>13|TRBJ1-1|NA|NA|TRBV6-5
CASRTSPAGEAFF
TGTGCCAGCAGAACTAGTCCCGCTGGTGAAGCTTTCTTT
>14|TRBJ2-1|few|NA|TRBV7-2
CATRGQSSYNEQFF
TGTGCCACCAGAGGACAGAGCTCCTACAATGAGCAGTTCTTC
>12|TRBJ2-7|NA|NA|TRBV12-3/TRBV12-4
CASSLILGEQYF
TGTGCCAGCAGTTTGATCCTGGGGGAGCAGTACTTC
>13|TRBJ1-1|few|NA|TRBV7-2
CASSLQWSTEAFF
TGTGCCAGCAGCTTACAGTGGAGCACTGAAGCTTTCTTT
>12|TRBJ2-7|few|NA|TRBV5-1
CASRRDGYEQYF
TGCGCCAGCAGAAGGGACGGCTACGAGCAGTACTTC
>15|TRBJ2-7|NA|TRBD1|TRBV11-2
CASSLFPQGAAEQYF
TGTGCCAGCAGCTTATTTCCCCAGGGGGCCGCCGAGCAGTACTTC
>14|TRBJ2-7|NA|TRBD2|TRBV20-1
CSAGLAGGLYEQYF
TGCAGTGCTGGATTAGCGGGAGGGTTATACGAGCAGTACTTC
>15|TRBJ1-2|many|NA|TRBV12-3/TRBV12-4
CASSFRQTRNYGYTF
TGTGCCAGCAGTTTCCGGCAGACCCGTAACTATGGCTACACCTTC
>18|TRBJ2-2|few|NA|TRBV20-1
CSARDPRVRGTYTGELFF
TGCAGTGCTAGAGACCCTCGGGTCAGGGGTACCTACACCGGGGAGCTGTTTTTT
>15|TRBJ1-3|many|NA|TRBV7-6
CASSLGTDSGNTIYF
TGTGCCAGCAGCTTAGGGACTGACTCTGGAAACACCATATATTTT
>15|TRBJ1-1|NA|NA|TRBV6-1
CASSEREGRATEAFF
TGTGCCAGCAGTGAAAGGGAGGGGAGGGCCACTGAAGCTTTCTTT
>14|TRBJ2-7|NA|TRBD1|TRBV6-5
CASKTGQGFYEQYF
TGTGCCAGCAAGACAGGGCAGGGATTCTACGAGCAGTACTTC
>11|TRBJ2-7|few|NA|TRBV6-6
CASTSTHEQYF
TGTGCCAGCACTAGTACTCACGAGCAGTACTTC
>15|TRBJ1-1|NA|NA|TRBV14
CASSQDRRRNTEAFF
TGTGCCAGCAGCCAAGATAGAAGGAGGAACACTGAAGCTTTCTTT
>14|TRBJ2-7|NA|NA|TRBV28
CASSSPRNNEEQYF
TGTGCCAGCAGTTCTCCTCGGAACAACGAAGAGCAGTACTTC
>14|TRBJ1-2|few|NA|TRBV7-9
CASSLLRQGSGYTF
TGTGCCAGCAGCTTATTAAGGCAGGGGAGTGGCTACACCTTC
>13|TRBJ2-7|many|NA|TRBV6-1
CASSIQTSYEQYF
TGTGCCAGCAGCATACAGACCTCCTACGAGCAGTACTTC
>11|TRBJ2-1|many|NA|TRBV7-8
CASSLGWEQFF
TGTGCCAGCAGCCTCGGGTGGGAGCAGTTCTTC
>15|TRBJ1-5|many|NA|TRBV7-2
CASSFVGDSNQPQHF
TGTGCCAGCAGCTTTGTCGGGGATAGCAATCAGCCCCAGCATTTT
>17|TRBJ2-7|NA|TRBD2|TRBV12-3/TRBV12-4
CASSPGTIPTSSYEQYF
TGTGCCAGCAGCCCCGGGACTATACCTACCTCATCCTACGAGCAGTACTTC